Presented here are 25 T cell receptor beta chains from one specimen sequenced in a study of T cell repertoires in cytomegalovirus infection. From the reads, TCRdb called clonotypes with MiXCR, one entry per CDR3 protein. The sample records approximately 700,000 distinct CDR3 sequences, about 40% being singletons. Sequences were obtained from PBMCs. These receptors were obtained from a human donor in good health (CMV status not recorded). Some clones in this sample may be carry-over from other donors' samples.

CDR3 nucleotide sequence: TGTGCCAGCAGTTTACCTGGACTAGCGGGAGGGAACATTCAGTACTTC. It codes for CASSLPGLAGGNIQYF. The chain uses TRBV28 and TRBJ2-4; 15 nucleotides match TRBD2. CDR1 is MDHEN, CDR2 SYDVKM, per germline. Trimming took 2 bases from V and 7 from J; bases not matched to a gene: 3. The CDR3 covers 16 residues.

The chain uses TRBV7-9 and TRBJ2-3, with D tentatively TRBD1 (5 bases). Deletions cut 3 bases from V and 4 bases from J, with 20 bases between. Germline V CDR1 and CDR2: SEHNR, FQNEAQ (reference sequence). The CDR3 has 17 residues. CDR3 bases: TGTGCCAGCAGCTTCCGTCGTGACAGCACAACACCAGATACGCAGTATTTT. This translates into CASSFRRDSTTPDTQYF.

Ten or more counts support this clonotype. This chain joins TRBV7-6 and TRBJ2-2; D is unresolved. CDR3 length equals 12 residues. Germline V CDR1 and CDR2: SGHVS, FNYEAQ. The V gene lost 5 bases and the J gene lost 3 bases, with 4 bases spanning the gap. CDR3 sequence: CASSPDTGELFF. CDR3 bases: TGTGCCAGCAGCCCCGACACCGGGGAGCTGTTTTTT.

There are a few counts of this clonotype. CDR3 protein: CASSEVSGTAGIQYF. Written as DNA, the CDR3 is TGTGCCAGCAGTGAAGTGAGCGGGACCGCGGGCATTCAGTACTTC. J is TRBJ2-4 and V is TRBV6-1; 7 nucleotides align to TRBD2. The ends lost 1 base at V and 9 bases at J; junction bases unmatched: 9. Germline loops: CDR1 MNHNS, CDR2 SASEGT. The CDR3 length is 15 residues.

This sequence joins TRBV4-1 and TRBJ1-4; D unresolved. The V gene lost 0 bases and the J gene lost 3 bases, with 11 bases spanning the gap. Germline assignment: CDR1 MGHRA and CDR2 YSYEKL. This CDR3 has 16 amino acids. The CDR3 reads CASSQDPQPPNEKLFF. For the CDR3, the DNA is TGCGCCAGCAGCCAAGATCCACAGCCGCCTAATGAAAAACTGTTTTTT.

V and J are TRBV12-3 or TRBV12-4 and TRBJ1-1; D unresolved. The CDR3 has 13 amino acids. The V end was cut by 4 bases, the J end by 6 bases, with 12 bases between. CDR3 sequence: CASSSLGGAEAFF. The CDR3 bases are TGTGCCAGCAGTTCCTTAGGTGGGGCTGAAGCTTTCTTT.

V usage is TRBV2 and J usage is TRBJ2-7; 8 nucleotides line up with TRBD2. After removal of 10 bases from V and 1 base from J, the junction contained 9 bases not matched to a gene. Germline V gene data show CDR1 as SNHLY and CDR2 as FYNNEI. The CDR3 covers 14 residues. For the CDR3, the DNA is TGTGCCACCAAGCGGGAGAGCGATTCCTACGAGCAGTACTTC. Residues: CATKRESDSYEQYF.

This clonotype has more than one count but fewer than ten. The chain employs TRBV7-8 and TRBJ1-5; D gene unclear. Germline CDR1 is SGHVS and CDR2 is FQNEAQ. CDR3 size: 14 residues. Trimming took off 3 bases at V and 4 bases at J, with 10 bases between the two ends. The CDR3 bases are TGTGCCAGCAGCTTGGGCAGTACAAATCAGCCCCAGCATTTT. Amino acids: CASSLGSTNQPQHF.

With regard to this clonotype: One end of the junction is discordant with germline, which a read error may explain. The rearrangement links TRBV6-5 to TRBJ1-3; D ambiguous. The CDR3 totals 14 residues. The germline gives CDR1 MNHEY, CDR2 SVGAGI. This CDR3 reads CSSSPGWAGNTIYF. The CDR3, as DNA: TGTTCCAGCAGCCCCGGTTGGGCTGGAAACACCATATATTTT.

This clonotype was counted only a few times. The V call is TRBV19, the J call TRBJ2-1; 10 nucleotides line up with TRBD2. CDR1 is LNHDA, CDR2 SQIVND, per germline (reference sequence). The CDR3 sequence is 14 residues long. The trim removed 5 bases at V and 13 bases at J, leaving 11 bases unmatched. Here the CDR3 reads CASSFPSGRAAQFF. CDR3 DNA sequence: TGTGCCAGTAGTTTCCCAAGCGGGAGGGCCGCTCAGTTCTTC.

This clonotype was counted between two and nine times. The chain uses TRBV7-6 and TRBJ2-6; no clear D. The CDR3 runs to 14 residues. The germline V gene has CDR1 SGHVS and CDR2 FNYEAQ. V dropped 5 bases and J dropped 5 bases, with 10 bases sitting between them. CDR3 DNA: TGTGCCAGCAGCCGTACTGTGCGGGCCAACGTCCTGACTTTC. Amino acids: CASSRTVRANVLTF.

V and J are TRBV11-3 and TRBJ2-2; no reliable D call. The ends were cut back, 9 bases at V and 0 bases at J, with 11 bases in the middle. The CDR3 totals 14 residues. Germline lookup yields CDR1 SGHNT and CDR2 YENEEA. The CDR3 sequence is CASRGSANTGELFF. In DNA, the CDR3 is TGTGCCAGTCGAGGTTCCGCGAACACCGGGGAGCTGTTTTTT.

In this sample, this clonotype turned up a few times. V and J are TRBV5-6 and TRBJ2-3; D possibly corresponds to TRBD1 (6 bases). V lost 4 bases and J 1 base, leaving 13 bases between the germline ends. The CDR3 contains 15 residues. CDR1 is SGHDT, CDR2 YYEEEE, per germline. In DNA, the CDR3 is TGTGCCAGCAGCACAACAGGGCGTGGCACAGATACGCAGTATTTT. It specifies CASSTTGRGTDTQYF.

This clonotype was seen once. This CDR3 is missing its conserved last phenylalanine or tryptophan, likely due to a read error. The genes are TRBV19 and TRBJ1-2, with TRBD1 identical over 8 bases. CDR3 length: 15 residues. V dropped 7 bases and J dropped 2; count of bases not matched to a gene: 9. CDR1 and CDR2 from the germline V gene are LNHDA and SQIVND (reference sequence). The CDR3: CASIRPGQENYGYTI. In DNA form, the CDR3 reads TGTGCCAGTATTAGACCGGGACAGGAGAACTATGGCTACACCATC.

This sequence joins TRBV11-3 and TRBJ1-1; 7 bases align to TRBD1. V trimming: 4 bases; J trimming: 3 bases; junction bases outside the gene matches: 5. The CDR3 is 14 residues long. Germline V gene sequence: CDR1 SGHNT, CDR2 YENEEA. The CDR3 DNA follows: TGTGCCAGCAGCTCCAGGGGGGAGGACACTGAAGCTTTCTTT. Its protein product is CASSSRGEDTEAFF.

V usage is TRBV12-3 or TRBV12-4 and J usage is TRBJ2-7; TRBD2 matches at 14 bases. V trimming: 5 bases; J trimming: 2 bases; junction bases outside the gene matches: 14. This CDR3 has 19 residues. CDR3 coding DNA: TGTGCCAGCAGTCCAGACGGGACTAGCGGGAGTGGTAGGGCCTACGAGCAGTACTTC. It is translated as CASSPDGTSGSGRAYEQYF.

This clonotype was counted only a few times. The chain couples TRBV12-3 or TRBV12-4 to TRBJ2-7, with a tentative D call TRBD2 (6 bases). V lost 3 bases and J lost 10, with 19 bases in between. The CDR3 totals 14 residues. CDR3 DNA: TGTGCCAGCAGTTTCTCCGGTCCGGGGGTGGTTCAGTACTTC. Translation gives CASSFSGPGVVQYF.

This clonotype was observed a handful of times. The chain links TRBV19 to TRBJ2-2, with 7 bases that match TRBD1. Per the germline V gene, CDR1 is LNHDA and CDR2 is SQIVND (reference sequence). J gave up 7 bases and V 8 bases, and 7 bases lay outside the gene matches. The CDR3 contains 13 residues. The CDR3 sequence is CASRDRDVGELFF. The DNA of the CDR3 is TGTGCCAGTCGTGACAGGGACGTCGGGGAGCTGTTTTTT.

The V gene is TRBV7-3, the J gene TRBJ2-1; D is perhaps TRBD2 (6 bases). V lost 1 base and J 9 bases, leaving 10 bases between the germline ends. The CDR3 has 13 residues. Germline V gene sequence: CDR1 SGHTA, CDR2 FQGTGA. The CDR3 nucleotides read TGTGCCAGCAGCTTAAAACTAGCCAGTGAGCAGTTCTTC. It encodes CASSLKLASEQFF.

Ten or more counts support this clonotype. The CDR3 loop reads CASSLDRGHAKNIQYF. Here the CDR3 DNA reads TGTGCCAGCAGTTTGGACAGGGGGCATGCCAAAAACATTCAGTACTTC. This chain connects TRBV12-3 or TRBV12-4 to TRBJ2-4, with 11 bases matching TRBD1. The CDR3 loop spans 16 amino acids. V trimming: 3 bases; J trimming: 1 base; junction bases outside the gene matches: 2.

The V gene is TRBV6-5, the J gene TRBJ2-3, with D perhaps matching TRBD2 (6 bases). The CDR3 runs 13 residues. CDR1 MNHEY and CDR2 SVGAGI come from the germline V gene. The V end lost 0 bases, the J end lost 8 bases, and 9 bases lay between the germline ends. CDR3 bases: TGTGCCAGCAGTTACTCGGGGGGAGGTACGCAGTATTTT. Protein sequence: CASSYSGGGTQYF.

This clonotype came up a few times. V and J are TRBV11-3 and TRBJ2-7; the D gene is possibly TRBD2 (6 bases). Deletions cut 6 bases from V and 5 bases from J, with 14 bases between. The CDR3 contains 13 residues. Germline lookup yields CDR1 SGHNT and CDR2 YENEEA. DNA of the CDR3: TGTGCCAGCAGTCCAGGGTCGGGGGACGAGCAGTACTTC. The encoded protein is CASSPGSGDEQYF.

This clonotype was counted a single time. The V and J genes are TRBV27 and TRBJ1-2; D remains unclear. This CDR3 region has 15 residues. The V gene lost 5 bases and the J gene lost 0 bases, with 13 bases spanning the gap. Germline-derived CDR1 and CDR2 are MNHEY and SMNVEV (reference sequence). CDR3 sequence reads: CASSRGPAPNYGYTF. The CDR3 DNA is TGTGCCAGCAGTCGAGGGCCAGCCCCTAACTATGGCTACACCTTC.

As to this clonotype: This likely comes from a read error, as the CDR3 has no conserved phenylalanine or tryptophan at its end. This CDR3 is CASSLVGDGSGEQFL. Written as DNA, the CDR3 is TGTGCCAGCAGCTTAGTAGGAGATGGGTCAGGTGAGCAGTTCTTA. The chain employs TRBV7-8 and TRBJ2-1, with D unresolved. The germline V gene encodes CDR1 SGHVS and CDR2 FQNEAQ. Trimming shortened V by 1 base and J by 9 bases, and 16 bases separated the two germline ends. The CDR3 has 15 amino acids.

This rearrangement joins TRBV6-2 or TRBV6-3 to TRBJ2-1, with 8 bases matching TRBD2. Germline V gene sequence: CDR1 MNHEY, CDR2 SVGEGT. V lost 0 bases to trimming and J lost 6 bases; unmatched junction nucleotides: 4. There are 15 residues in the CDR3. The CDR3 loop reads CASSYSETSVNEQFF. CDR3 DNA: TGTGCCAGCAGTTACTCCGAGACTAGCGTCAATGAGCAGTTCTTC.